Below are 10 T cell receptor beta chains sequenced from a single sample in a study of T cell repertoires in cytomegalovirus infection. MiXCR was run by TCRdb on the reads, yielding one entry per CDR3 protein. Among about 320,000 distinct CDR3 sequences, 8% to 10% were seen once, and the ten largest hold 4.3%. The sequencing sample was made of PBMCs. Every receptor here comes from a human donor in good health (CMV status not recorded). Some clones in this sample may be carry-over from other donors' samples.

In the case of this clonotype: Germline is not matched at one junction end, which may reflect a read error. The chain is built from TRBV5-3 and TRBJ2-7; D is ambiguous. TRBV5-3 is an ORF for which the function is uncertain. The CDR3 is made up of 14 amino acids. In DNA, the CDR3 is TGTGCCAGCAGCTTTCGGGTCGAAGCCTACGAGCAGTACTTC. Protein sequence: CASSFRVEAYEQYF.

This clonotype was seen repeatedly, ten times or more. This sequence joins TRBV7-2 and TRBJ2-2; 7 positions agree with TRBD1. There are 16 residues in the CDR3. The J segment lost 4 bases and the V segment lost 4 bases, leaving 9 bases of the junction unmatched. CDR1 and CDR2 (germline): SGHTA, FQGNSA. In DNA form, the CDR3 reads TGTGCCAGCAGCTCGGACAGGCCGCGAGTCACCGGGGAGCTGTTTTTT. Its translation: CASSSDRPRVTGELFF.

V gene TRBV29-1 combines with J gene TRBJ2-6; no definite D call. In germline, CDR1 is SQVTM, CDR2 ANQGSEA. The CDR3 is made up of 16 amino acids. V lost 7 bases, J lost 0 bases, and 16 bases lay in between. CDR3 in amino acids: CSAESGLSSGANVLTF. The CDR3 DNA reads as TGCAGCGCTGAGAGTGGCCTCAGCTCTGGGGCCAACGTCCTGACTTTC. The full variable domain, completed using reference TRBV29-1 and TRBJ2-6, is SAVISQKPSRDICQRGTSLTIQCQVDSQVTMMFWYRQQPGQSLTLIATANQGSEATYESGFVIDKFPISRPNLTFSTLTVSNMSPEDSSIYLCSAESGLSSGANVLTFGAGSRLTVL.

This clonotype was seen only a few times. J is TRBJ2-1 and V is TRBV28, with 11 bases matching TRBD2. V gave up 6 bases and J gave up 7 bases; unmatched junction bases: 8. The V gene's germline CDR1 is MDHEN and CDR2 SYDVKM. The CDR3 has 15 amino acids. The chain's CDR3 is CASSDISGGDNEQFF. The CDR3 bases are TGTGCCAGCAGCGACATTAGCGGGGGGGATAATGAGCAGTTCTTC.

The sample holds many counts of this clonotype. The DNA of the CDR3 is TGTGCCAGCAGTTACTACGGGGAGCTGTTTTTT. It is translated as CASSYYGELFF. The chain couples TRBV6-6 to TRBJ2-2; no reliable D call. The germline V and J ends were trimmed by 1 base and 7 bases, with 1 base remaining between them. The germline CDR1 and CDR2 sequences are MNHNY and SVGAGI (reference sequence). The CDR3 is 11 residues long.

The chain joins TRBV7-2 to TRBJ1-6; D remains ambiguous. CDR3 length: 15 amino acids. Trimming removed 2 bases from V and 7 bases from J, with 12 bases in between. The germline V gene encodes CDR1 SGHTA and CDR2 FQGNSA. As DNA, the CDR3 is TGTGCCAGCAGCTTAACGGCCCCCGGAAATTCACCCCTCCACTTT. It translates to CASSLTAPGNSPLHF.

This clonotype has at least ten counts. The chain recombines TRBV6-1 with TRBJ1-5; 7 positions agree with TRBD1. This CDR3 has 15 residues. Per the germline V gene, CDR1 is MNHNS and CDR2 is SASEGT. With 7 bases clipped from V and 1 base from J, the junction kept 7 bases outside the gene matches. The CDR3 region is CASTLATGSNQPQHF. DNA for the CDR3: TGTGCCAGCACCCTCGCGACAGGGAGCAATCAGCCCCAGCATTTT.

This clonotype was detected a few times. The chain has TRBV4-2 and TRBJ2-7; possibly TRBD1 for D (6 bases). Germline CDR1 LGHNA, CDR2 YNFKEQ. This CDR3 is 14 amino acids long. V lost 0 bases, J lost 7 bases, and 13 bases lay in between. The CDR3 here is CASSQDPQGGEQYF. CDR3 DNA: TGTGCCAGCAGCCAAGATCCACAGGGCGGAGAGCAGTACTTC.

In this sample, this clonotype turned up a few times. V is TRBV2 and J is TRBJ2-7, with TRBD2 matching over 9 bases. Looked up from germline, CDR1 is SNHLY and CDR2 is FYNNEI. The J segment lost 4 bases and the V segment lost 6 bases, leaving 7 bases of the junction unmatched. This CDR3 contains 14 residues. The CDR3 DNA follows: TGTGCCAGCAGAACGGGACTAGCTCGTTACGAGCAGTACTTC. It codes for CASRTGLARYEQYF.

This clonotype was seen ten or more times. CDR3 sequence (DNA): TGTGCCAGCAGCCCCGGGCGGGCGGGAGGCGATACGCAGTATTTT. This gives the protein CASSPGRAGGDTQYF. The chain recombines TRBV7-2 with TRBJ2-3; TRBD2 matches at 8 bases. The CDR3 spans 15 residues. The V gene end was trimmed by 5 bases and the J gene end by 6 bases; junction bases not matched to a gene: 10. CDR1 and CDR2 (germline): SGHTA, FQGNSA.